The 19 T cell receptor beta chains below all came from one sample that was sequenced in a study of blood T cell repertoires in COVID-19. Method: immunoSEQ multiplex PCR; TCRdb's copy keeps in-frame clones and lacks some. The sample shows around 210,000 clones, approximately 85% of them seen only once. Sequenced: peripheral blood. Receptor source: a man in his forties or fifties with COVID-19, enrolled during active disease.

The rearrangement links TRBV4-1 to TRBJ1-1; D is undetermined. CDR1 is MGHRA, CDR2 YSYEKL, per germline. CDR3 size: 15 residues. With 1 base removed from V and 4 bases from J, the gap between germline ends came to 13 bases. CDR3 in DNA: TGCGCCAGCAGCCAAGGTCGAGGAGAGGGCACTGAAGCTTTCTTT. This codes for CASSQGRGEGTEAFF.

The chain carries TRBV7-8 and TRBJ1-5, with D possibly matching TRBD1 (5 bases). With 5 bases removed from V and 3 bases from J, the gap between germline ends came to 14 bases. Germline CDR1 is SGHVS and CDR2 is FQNEAQ. The CDR3 is 15 amino acids. The CDR3 DNA is TGTGCCAGCAGCACACCGGCAGGGAACAATCAGCCCCAGCATTTT. Its protein product is CASSTPAGNNQPQHF.

The CDR3 coding sequence is TGTGCCAAGCAAGGGGCAGGCGAGCAGTACTTC. This sequence encodes CAKQGAGEQYF. The chain recombines TRBV2 with TRBJ2-7; D is possibly TRBD1 (5 bases). Germline values: CDR1 SNHLY, CDR2 FYNNEI. V lost 10 bases to trimming and J lost 6 bases, with 13 bases between them. This CDR3 region has 11 residues.

This rearrangement joins TRBV5-4 to TRBJ2-7, with D unresolved. With 0 bases removed from V and 2 bases from J, the gap between germline ends came to 9 bases. Germline V gene lookup returns CDR1 SGHNT and CDR2 YYREEE (reference sequence). The CDR3 has 14 residues. Here the CDR3 reads CASSLVGRPYEQYF. The DNA of the CDR3 is TGTGCCAGCAGCTTGGTGGGCAGACCCTACGAGCAGTACTTC.

The chain combines TRBV2 with TRBJ1-4; 9 bases map to TRBD1. The CDR3 runs to 15 residues. The junction had 4 bases not matched to a gene; V was cut back by 6 bases and J by 2 bases. CDR1 and CDR2 from the germline V gene are SNHLY and FYNNEI. Here the CDR3 DNA reads TGTGCCAGCAGGAGGACAGGGGTTACTAATGAAAAACTGTTTTTT. It is translated as CASRRTGVTNEKLFF.

This clone was seen only a few times. The gene calls are TRBV7-9 and TRBJ1-3; D is unresolved. Trimming pared 1 base from V and 0 bases from J, leaving 7 bases between. The CDR3 sequence is 15 residues long. Looked up from germline, CDR1 is SEHNR and CDR2 is FQNEAQ (reference sequence). CDR3 protein: CASSLVGRSGNTIYF. The CDR3, as DNA: TGTGCCAGCAGCTTAGTTGGGCGCTCTGGAAACACCATATATTTT.

The chain carries TRBV4-2 and TRBJ1-2; D is perhaps TRBD1 (6 bases). The CDR3 extends over 13 amino acids. Germline V gene lookup returns CDR1 LGHNA and CDR2 YNFKEQ. Trimming left V 2 bases short and J 7 bases short, with 11 bases between. The CDR3 here is CASSQRGAGGYTF. CDR3 bases: TGTGCCAGCAGCCAACGGGGGGCGGGTGGCTACACCTTC.

The chain employs TRBV28 and TRBJ1-5, with a possible D match to TRBD1 (5 bases). The CDR3 has 14 amino acids. The germline gives CDR1 MDHEN, CDR2 SYDVKM. V lost 2 bases to trimming and J lost 2 bases, with 7 bases between them. The DNA of the CDR3 is TGTGCCAGCAGTTTAGAGACAGGCAATCAGCCCCAGCATTTT. Translation: CASSLETGNQPQHF.

This chain uses TRBV6-5 with TRBJ2-7; the D gene is possibly TRBD2 (7 bases). Germline-derived CDR1 and CDR2 are MNHEY and SVGAGI. CDR3 size: 16 residues. V lost 0 bases to trimming and J lost 2 bases, with 14 bases between them. CDR3 coding DNA: TGTGCCAGCAGTTACTCGGGGGGGGCGATCACCTACGAGCAGTACTTC. Protein product: CASSYSGGAITYEQYF.

This chain links TRBV30 with TRBJ1-5; 11 positions match TRBD1. The ends lost 2 bases at V and 7 bases at J; junction bases unmatched: 10. CDR3 length equals 16 residues. Germline V lookup: CDR1 GTSNPN, CDR2 SVGIG (reference sequence). The CDR3 region is CAWSYYGQGAGQPQHF. The CDR3 DNA reads TGTGCCTGGAGTTACTACGGACAGGGGGCAGGGCAGCCCCAGCATTTT.

The chain employs TRBV10-3 and TRBJ2-7; D may be TRBD1 (6 bases). V lost 7 bases, J lost 3 bases, and 16 bases lay in between. The CDR3 sequence is 14 residues long. Germline V gives CDR1 ENHRY, CDR2 SYGVKD. DNA for the CDR3: TGTGCCATCAAAACCGAGGGGGACCGCTACGAGCAGTACTTC. Amino acids: CAIKTEGDRYEQYF.

As for this clone: This same CDR3 is encoded by further DNA sequences in the sample. The chain carries TRBV4-1 and TRBJ2-7; D is undetermined. V was pared by 1 base and J by 1 base, with 5 bases between. From germline, CDR1 is MGHRA and CDR2 YSYEKL. CDR3 length: 13 amino acids. The CDR3 here is CASSQAGSYEQYF. The DNA of the CDR3 is TGCGCCAGCAGCCAAGCAGGATCCTACGAGCAGTACTTC.

This chain joins TRBV7-3 and TRBJ1-3, with no clear D. CDR1 SGHTA and CDR2 FQGTGA come from the germline V gene. Trimming removed 0 bases at V and 3 bases at J, with 3 bases between. This CDR3 has 13 amino acids. The CDR3 loop is CASSLTSGNTIYF. In nucleotides, the CDR3 is TGTGCCAGCAGCTTAACCAGTGGAAACACCATATATTTT. Looking up the rest from reference TRBV7-3 and TRBJ1-3 gives the full variable domain: GAGVSQTPSNKVTEKGKYVELRCDPISGHTALYWYRQSLGQGPEFLIYFQGTGAADDSGLPNDRFFAVRPEGSVSTLKIQRTERGDSAVYLCASSLTSGNTIYFGEGSWLTVV.

The V and J genes are TRBV18 and TRBJ2-5; D remains ambiguous. The V end lost 1 base, the J end lost 4 bases, and 19 bases lay between the germline ends. Germline CDR1 KGHSH, CDR2 LQKENI. The length of the CDR3 is 17 residues. The CDR3 DNA reads TGTGCCAGCTCACCACAAATGGCGCAGCACGGCGGAGAGACCCAGTACTTC. It yields the protein CASSPQMAQHGGETQYF.

The V gene is TRBV5-6, the J gene TRBJ1-1; 10 bases map to TRBD1. Trimming took 2 bases from V and 2 from J; bases not matched to a gene: 9. The CDR3 is made up of 17 amino acids. Germline CDR1 is SGHDT and CDR2 is YYEEEE. DNA for the CDR3: TGTGCCAGCAGCTTACGACAGACAGGGGGCGGTAACACTGAAGCTTTCTTT. Translating it yields CASSLRQTGGGNTEAFF. The variable domain in full, completed from reference TRBV5-6 and TRBJ1-1, reads DAGVTQSPTHLIKTRGQQVTLRCSPKSGHDTVSWYQQALGQGPQFIFQYYEEEERQRGNFPDRFSGHQFPNYSSELNVNALLLGDSALYLCASSLRQTGGGNTEAFFGQGTRLTVV.

The chain carries TRBV30 and TRBJ2-7; 9 bases agree with TRBD1. The trim removed 5 bases at V and 4 bases at J, leaving 6 bases unmatched. Germline V gene sequence: CDR1 GTSNPN, CDR2 SVGIG (reference sequence). The CDR3 sequence is 13 residues long. This chain's CDR3 is CAWDRQGGYEQYF. CDR3 DNA sequence: TGTGCCTGGGACCGACAGGGGGGTTACGAGCAGTACTTC.

The chain links TRBV13 to TRBJ2-3; D may be TRBD2 (6 bases). Trimming cost V 4 bases and J 3 bases, with 23 bases left between them. The CDR3 totals 18 residues. Looked up from germline, CDR1 is PRHDT and CDR2 is FYEKMQ (reference sequence). The CDR3 reads CASSSKERAGLGTDTQYF. The CDR3 DNA reads as TGTGCCAGCAGCTCTAAAGAAAGAGCGGGTCTTGGGACAGATACGCAGTATTTT.

The rearrangement links TRBV24-1 to TRBJ2-1, with unresolved D. Trimming left V 2 bases short and J 0 bases short, with 10 bases between. CDR3 size: 16 residues. Germline lookup yields CDR1 KGHDR and CDR2 SFDVKD. The CDR3 region has the DNA TGTGCCACCAGTGATTCAAGCGCGAGCTCCTACAATGAGCAGTTCTTC. This encodes CATSDSSASSYNEQFF.

This clone was seen a handful of times. The rearrangement joins TRBV19 to TRBJ1-1; the D gene is possibly TRBD1 (6 bases). Germline V lookup: CDR1 LNHDA, CDR2 SQIVND (reference sequence). V lost 3 bases and J 4 bases, leaving 18 bases between the germline ends. The CDR3 covers 16 residues. In DNA, the CDR3 is TGTGCCAGTAGTATGGGGCAGGGGCTACTCCCCACTGAAGCTTTCTTT. Translation: CASSMGQGLLPTEAFF.